The 19 T cell receptor beta chains given below trace back to one sample, sequenced in a study of cytomegalovirus exposure and HLA in healthy donors. Primers included in the PCR were 60 Vbeta and 13 Jbeta primers. Sequencing was performed with immunoSEQ multiplex PCR; in TCRdb, only in-frame clones are kept and a portion is missing. The sample lists about 120,000 clones, roughly 78% seen once, with approximately 3.5% in the top ten. Sequencing input: PBMCs. All receptors derive from a woman younger than 45 in good health and CMV-seropositive.

A single count supports this clone. This rearrangement joins TRBV5-1 to TRBJ2-7, with 11 nucleotides matching TRBD2. Unmatched junction bases numbered 8, after V lost 1 base and J lost 5 bases. Germline CDR1 is SGHRS and CDR2 is YFSETQ. CDR3 length: 16 residues. Written as DNA, the CDR3 is TGCGCCAGCAGCTTGAGTCTAGCGGGGGGCCGGGACGAGCAGTACTTC. As protein: CASSLSLAGGRDEQYF.

The genes are TRBV2 and TRBJ2-3; a possible D gene is TRBD2 (6 bases). Germline V CDR1 and CDR2: SNHLY, FYNNEI. This CDR3 comprises 15 residues. The ends were cut back, 6 bases at V and 2 bases at J, with 15 bases in the middle. This chain's CDR3 is CASRRALAITDTQYF. In DNA form, the CDR3 reads TGTGCCAGCAGAAGGGCGCTAGCGATCACAGATACGCAGTATTTT.

The chain carries TRBV4-1 and TRBJ2-7; 7 nucleotides agree with TRBD1. Trimming took 1 base from V and 2 from J; bases not matched to a gene: 8. This CDR3 region has 16 residues. Germline assignment: CDR1 MGHRA and CDR2 YSYEKL. The DNA of the CDR3 is TGCGCCAGCAGCCAAGTGGCCGGGACAGTACCCTACGAGCAGTACTTC. Translation gives CASSQVAGTVPYEQYF.

This chain uses TRBV5-1 with TRBJ2-1, with D tentatively TRBD2 (5 bases). This CDR3 contains 15 residues. Trimming pared 8 bases from V and 0 bases from J, leaving 15 bases between. CDR1 is SGHRS and CDR2 is YFSETQ in the germline V gene. CDR3 nucleotides: TGCGCCAGTCTCTCTGGCGAGGGCTCCTACAATGAGCAGTTCTTC. Amino acids: CASLSGEGSYNEQFF. Full variable domain (outside the CDR3, taken from reference TRBV5-1 and TRBJ2-1): KAGVTQTPRYLIKTRGQQVTLSCSPISGHRSVSWYQQTPGQGLQFLFEYFSETQRNKGNFPGRFSGRQFSNSRSEMNVSTLELGDSALYLCASLSGEGSYNEQFFGPGTRLTVL.

The gene calls are TRBV6-4 and TRBJ2-3; the D gene is possibly TRBD2 (5 bases). This CDR3 has 15 amino acids. Trimming took 0 bases from V and 5 from J, leaving 12 bases between them. From germline, CDR1 is MRHNA and CDR2 SNTAGT. CDR3 coding DNA: TGTGCCAGCAGTGACTCGTCAAATGGACTAGATACGCAGTATTTT. Its protein product is CASSDSSNGLDTQYF.

The chain carries TRBV27 and TRBJ2-2; 7 nucleotides align to TRBD2. Trimming cost V 4 bases and J 2 bases; bases outside gene matches: 4. In germline, CDR1 is MNHEY, CDR2 SMNVEV (reference sequence). The CDR3 sequence is 15 residues long. The CDR3 loop reads CASSSASGNTGELFF. CDR3 DNA: TGTGCCAGCAGTTCCGCTAGCGGAAACACCGGGGAGCTGTTTTTT.

Here the CDR3 reads CASSLRGQPQHF. The CDR3 region has the DNA TGTGCCAGCAGTTTGCGGGGTCAGCCCCAGCATTTT. The V gene is TRBV28, the J gene TRBJ1-5; D is unclear. The CDR3 runs 12 residues. Germline lookup yields CDR1 MDHEN and CDR2 SYDVKM. The V and J ends lost 3 bases and 6 bases respectively, with 6 bases between them. The full variable domain, completed using reference TRBV28 and TRBJ1-5, is DVKVTQSSRYLVKRTGEKVFLECVQDMDHENMFWYRQDPGLGLRLIYFSYDVKMKEKGDIPEGYSVSREKKERFSLILESASTNQTSMYLCASSLRGQPQHFGDGTRLSIL.

J is TRBJ1-5 and V is TRBV6-5; TRBD1 aligns across 7 bases. Looked up from germline, CDR1 is MNHEY and CDR2 is SVGAGI. Trimming took 0 bases from V and 9 from J; bases not matched to a gene: 2. The CDR3 runs to 13 residues. The CDR3 is CASSYSTGRPQHF. CDR3 nucleotides: TGTGCCAGCAGTTACTCGACAGGGCGGCCCCAGCATTTT.

This clone was counted between two and nine times. The sample carries other DNA sequences with the same CDR3. V usage is TRBV2 and J usage is TRBJ2-7; 9 positions agree with TRBD1. The CDR3 is made up of 14 amino acids. CDR1 and CDR2 from the germline V gene are SNHLY and FYNNEI. J gave up 5 bases and V 7 bases, and 9 bases lay outside the gene matches. Here the CDR3 reads CASTPGQGVNEQYF. The CDR3 bases are TGTGCCAGCACTCCGGGACAGGGTGTTAACGAGCAGTACTTC.

The V gene is TRBV6-5, the J gene TRBJ2-2; D perhaps matches TRBD1 (6 bases). V was pared by 7 bases and J by 6 bases, with 15 bases between. Germline V gene lookup returns CDR1 MNHEY and CDR2 SVGAGI. CDR3 length equals 14 residues. The CDR3 DNA is TGTGCCAGCAACCGAGAGGGGGTGGCCGGGGAGCTGTTTTTT. Its protein is CASNREGVAGELFF.

CDR3: CASGKGVGMVSEQFF. The DNA for the CDR3 is TGTGCCAGCGGGAAGGGAGTGGGTATGGTTAGTGAGCAGTTCTTC. This chain connects TRBV7-2 to TRBJ2-1; perhaps TRBD2 as D (5 bases). V lost 8 bases to trimming and J lost 9 bases, with 23 bases between them. Germline V gives CDR1 SGHTA, CDR2 FQGNSA. The CDR3 totals 15 residues.

The table lists this clone with a count of one. V usage is TRBV5-1 and J usage is TRBJ1-4, with TRBD1 identical over 9 bases. The CDR3 covers 16 residues. With V trimmed by 4 bases and J by 4 bases, 8 bases remained unmatched. Germline V CDR1 and CDR2: SGHRS, YFSETQ. The CDR3, as DNA: TGCGCCAGCAGCCTACAGGGGGCGCAAGATAATGAAAAACTGTTTTTT. This sequence encodes CASSLQGAQDNEKLFF.

This clone appeared a single time. The chain is built from TRBV7-9 and TRBJ2-2; 7 bases are a match to TRBD1. There are 13 residues in the CDR3. Germline CDR1 is SEHNR and CDR2 is FQNEAQ (reference sequence). Trimming at V came to 5 bases and at J to 6 bases, leaving 3 bases not matched to a gene. The CDR3 is CASSHRGAGELFF. The CDR3 DNA reads as TGTGCCAGCAGCCACAGGGGCGCCGGGGAGCTGTTTTTT.

The rearrangement uses TRBV15 and TRBJ2-7; possibly TRBD2 for D (5 bases). V was clipped by 11 bases and J by 6 bases, with 14 bases between them. The V gene's germline CDR1 is LNHNV and CDR2 YYDKDF (reference sequence). The CDR3 sequence is 11 residues long. The CDR3 sequence: CAFGGRGEQYF. The CDR3 nucleotides are TGTGCCTTCGGAGGTCGGGGCGAGCAGTACTTC.

This chain connects TRBV6-5 to TRBJ1-1; no clear D gene. V gave up 5 bases and J gave up 5 bases, with 9 bases separating them. This CDR3 spans 12 amino acids. Germline CDR1 and CDR2: MNHEY and SVGAGI. Here the CDR3 reads CASSVYMTEAFF. The CDR3, as DNA: TGTGCCAGCAGTGTATACATGACTGAAGCTTTCTTT.

This clone was found a few times. The chain recombines TRBV7-3 with TRBJ2-3, with TRBD2 matching over 9 bases. The V segment lost 1 base and the J segment 2 bases; nucleotides outside the gene matches: 4. The CDR3 extends over 16 amino acids. From germline, CDR1 is SGHTA and CDR2 FQGTGA. The DNA of the CDR3 is TGTGCCAGCAGCTTAATCCCTAGCGGGGCCACAGATACGCAGTATTTT. This translates into CASSLIPSGATDTQYF.

This chain uses TRBV9 with TRBJ2-5; D possibly corresponds to TRBD2 (6 bases). Looked up from germline, CDR1 is SGDLS and CDR2 is YYNGEE. V gave up 4 bases and J gave up 2 bases, with 12 bases separating them. CDR3 length: 14 amino acids. CDR3 residues: CASSPRDFQETQYF. The CDR3 bases are TGTGCCAGCAGCCCCAGGGACTTTCAAGAGACCCAGTACTTC. The full variable domain, in which reference TRBV9 and TRBJ2-5 provide the parts outside the CDR3, is DSGVTQTPKHLITATGQRVTLRCSPRSGDLSVYWYQQSLDQGLQFLIQYYNGEERAKGNILERFSAQQFPDLHSELNLSSLELGDSALYFCASSPRDFQETQYFGPGTRLLVL.

This sequence joins TRBV19 and TRBJ2-7, with TRBD1 matching over 9 bases. There are 15 residues in the CDR3. Germline V gene data show CDR1 as LNHDA and CDR2 as SQIVND (reference sequence). Germline trimming cut 5 bases from V and 5 bases from J; bases unmatched to any gene: 10. DNA of the CDR3: TGTGCCAGTAGTGTGACCGGGACAGGGACTGACGAGCAGTACTTC. This codes for CASSVTGTGTDEQYF.

The J gene is TRBJ1-1, the V gene TRBV6-1, with a weak D call TRBD1 (5 bases). Germline V gene data show CDR1 as MNHNS and CDR2 as SASEGT. V was cut by 7 bases and J by 8 bases, with 23 bases left in between. This CDR3 has 15 amino acids. The CDR3 here is CASTISGVGRVEAFF. CDR3 bases: TGTGCCAGCACCATTTCGGGGGTAGGGAGGGTGGAAGCTTTCTTT.